Listed below are T cell receptor beta chains from one sample, sequenced in a study of T-cell memory formation after mild COVID-19. TCRdb recomputed calls from the 5' RACE reads with MiXCR, one row per CDR3 protein. The repertoire holds around 300,000 distinct CDR3 sequences, with approximately 18% as singletons. Source material: PBMCs or a T cell subset sorted from them (not recorded which). Receptor source: a young man who had mild COVID-19 (a few samples of this study predate the infection). Cell type and time point are not known. The CDR3 runs from the conserved cysteine through the conserved F or W. Each record gives: clone size, J gene, CDR3 length, V gene, CDR3 protein. Clone size is not always given. Where it is, it says once, few, many or a class for expanded clones.

>few|TRBJ2-3|16|TRBV5-5
CASSRLGVAGLDTQYF
>many|TRBJ2-1|20|TRBV5-5
CASSFILTVSGPAWVNEQFF
>few|TRBJ2-7|16|TRBV5-5
CASSYEDRDGLYEQYF
>few|TRBJ1-1|14|TRBV3-1
CASSPVGRFSEAFF
>NA|TRBJ1-2|14|TRBV7-2
CASSRRSGDTGYTF
>NA|TRBJ1-1|14|TRBV18
CASSRRDRGAEAFF
>medium-sized|TRBJ2-1|16|TRBV4-2
CASSQEGSTSYNEQFF
>NA|TRBJ1-2|15|TRBV4-2
CASSHPTGPNYGYTF
>once|TRBJ1-1|13|TRBV7-3
CASSSNIGAEAFF
>few|TRBJ1-1|14|TRBV6-5
CASSNQRGTAEAFF
>NA|TRBJ2-6|16|TRBV21-1
CASTDRVGAGANVLTF
>NA|TRBJ2-3|16|TRBV7-9
CASSLPTAGGFDTQYF
>NA|TRBJ2-7|13|TRBV5-1
CASSGPNSWEQYF
>many|TRBJ2-3|13|TRBV7-8
CASSLEYRGCEYF
>few|TRBJ2-3|14|TRBV4-1
CASSQDLATDTQYF
>few|TRBJ2-1|17|TRBV5-1
CASSPLGHRGMYNEQFF
>NA|TRBJ1-2|14|TRBV27
CASSFTGVGYGYTF
>NA|TRBJ1-5|11|TRBV6-4
CASLLSQPQHF
>few|TRBJ2-1|15|TRBV5-1
CASSLAGQGALEQFF
>NA|TRBJ1-5|13|TRBV12-3/TRBV12-4
CASSLPEGQPQHF
>NA|TRBJ2-1|14|TRBV7-6
CAGGVAGSVNEQFF
>many|TRBJ2-1|17|TRBV7-9
CASSLLAGTGYHNEQFF
>few|TRBJ2-1|14|TRBV7-9
CASSDRGPYNEQFF
>NA|TRBJ2-7|11|TRBV12-5
CASTDRYEQYF
>NA|TRBJ2-5|15|TRBV5-1
CASSQGASEVETQYF
>many|TRBJ2-3|14|TRBV5-1
CASSRDRGTDTQYF
>few|TRBJ1-2|16|TRBV30
CAWSKAPRARAYGYTF
>few|TRBJ2-3|13|TRBV29-1
CSVEGRFTDTQYF
>few|TRBJ2-7|20|TRBV6-6
CASSYRAASTTGWSRYEQYF
>NA|TRBJ2-7|13|TRBV5-1
CASSLQGRYEQYF
>NA|TRBJ2-1|16|TRBV7-9
CASSLALGTHYNEQFF
>few|TRBJ2-3|13|TRBV24-1
CATRGQGTDTQYF
>few|TRBJ1-1|15|TRBV7-9
CASSLEGGGNTEAFF